The 20 T cell receptor beta chains below were found in one sample sequenced in a study of blood T cell repertoires in COVID-19. Measured with immunoSEQ multiplex PCR; TCRdb has only the in-frame clones, and not every one. The sample consists of 400,000 to 500,000 clones, 86% of them appearing once. Sequencing was performed on peripheral blood. The source of these receptors is a woman aged 30 to 39 with active or convalescent COVID-19.

The chain is built from TRBV30 and TRBJ1-2; 8 bases agree with TRBD1. V lost 4 bases, J lost 4 bases, and 17 bases stayed unmatched. Germline CDR1 is GTSNPN and CDR2 is SVGIG (reference sequence). There are 17 residues in the CDR3. CDR3 bases: TGTGCCTGGAACAAAGCCGGGCGGGACAGGCGGATCTATGGCTACACCTTC. Protein sequence: CAWNKAGRDRRIYGYTF.

The rearrangement links TRBV7-9 to TRBJ1-4; possible D gene TRBD1, 6 bases. The V gene's germline CDR1 is SEHNR and CDR2 FQNEAQ (reference sequence). Between the trimmed V and J ends, which lost 3 bases and 3 bases, there was a span of 17 bases. The CDR3 has 17 residues. The CDR3 protein is CASSFLGHREANEKLFF. CDR3 coding DNA: TGTGCCAGCAGCTTTCTGGGACATCGGGAGGCTAATGAAAAACTGTTTTTT. Looking up the rest from reference TRBV7-9 and TRBJ1-4 gives the full variable domain: DTGVSQNPRHKITKRGQNVTFRCDPISEHNRLYWYRQTLGQGPEFLTYFQNEAQLEKSRLLSDRFSAERPKGSFSTLEIQRTEQGDSAMYLCASSFLGHREANEKLFFGSGTQLSVL.

The chain uses TRBV27 and TRBJ2-7; 7 bases fit TRBD2. There are 17 residues in the CDR3. V lost 0 bases and J lost 0; bases outside the gene matches: 8. The germline V gene encodes CDR1 MNHEY and CDR2 SMNVEV (reference sequence). CDR3 DNA: TGTGCCAGCAGTTTATCGGGGGGGACGGCAAGCTCCTACGAGCAGTACTTC. Translation: CASSLSGGTASSYEQYF.

CDR3 DNA: TGTGCCAGCAGGTCCAGGACAGGGGGCGTCACTGAAGCTTTCTTT. Amino acids: CASRSRTGGVTEAFF. This chain links TRBV6-5 with TRBJ1-1; TRBD1 matches 11 bases. The V gene end was trimmed by 6 bases and the J gene end by 4 bases; junction bases not matched to a gene: 7. The CDR3 extends over 15 amino acids. Germline values: CDR1 MNHEY, CDR2 SVGAGI.

CDR3 sequence reads: CASSAGKNYGYTF. CDR3 nucleotides: TGTGCCAGCAGTGCGGGAAAGAACTATGGCTACACCTTC. The rearrangement links TRBV2 to TRBJ1-2; D is ambiguous. V shed 4 bases and J shed 2 bases, with 8 bases lying between them. Per germline, CDR1 SNHLY and CDR2 FYNNEI. This CDR3 is built from 13 residues.

This rearrangement joins TRBV19 to TRBJ1-5; TRBD1 matches 8 bases. Germline CDR1 LNHDA, CDR2 SQIVND (reference sequence). With V trimmed by 4 bases and J by 0 bases, 5 bases remained unmatched. The CDR3 extends over 16 amino acids. CDR3 bases: TGTGCCAGTAGTAGGACAGGGATAGCTAGCAATCAGCCCCAGCATTTT. Amino acid sequence: CASSRTGIASNQPQHF.

The V gene is TRBV6-5, the J gene TRBJ2-6; 7 bases map to TRBD1. This CDR3 spans 15 amino acids. Germline trimming cut 5 bases from V and 2 bases from J; bases unmatched to any gene: 3. Germline loops: CDR1 MNHEY, CDR2 SVGAGI. CDR3 in amino acids: CASSPTGTGANVLTF. As DNA, the CDR3 is TGTGCCAGCAGTCCGACAGGGACTGGGGCCAACGTCCTGACTTTC.

The chain recombines TRBV3-1 (or the pseudogene TRBV3-2) with TRBJ2-5, with 12 nucleotides matching TRBD2. This CDR3 spans 15 amino acids. The V gene end was trimmed by 4 bases and the J gene end by 9 bases; junction bases not matched to a gene: 9. Germline CDR1 is LGHDT and CDR2 is YNNKEL (reference sequence). CDR3 DNA: TGTGCCAGCAGCCCAGGGACTAGCGGGTCAGGGGCCCAGTACTTC. This encodes CASSPGTSGSGAQYF.

The chain joins TRBV18 to TRBJ1-3; no clear D. Deletions cut 3 bases from V and 0 bases from J, with 18 bases between. This CDR3 comprises 18 residues. CDR1 KGHSH and CDR2 LQKENI come from the germline V gene. CDR3 bases: TGTGCCAGCTCACCCGCCCCTAGTTTAGCCGTCTCTGGAAACACCATATATTTT. It codes for CASSPAPSLAVSGNTIYF.

The chain joins TRBV24-1 to TRBJ2-5; TRBD1 is a possible D gene (7 bases). Trimming removed 2 bases from V and 0 bases from J, with 24 bases in between. Germline CDR1 is KGHDR and CDR2 is SFDVKD. The CDR3 contains 20 residues. CDR3 DNA sequence: TGTGCCACCAGTGATTCGAAGGCGGGACAGAGGAACTCGTACCAAGAGACCCAGTACTTC. Protein: CATSDSKAGQRNSYQETQYF.

The chain links TRBV19 to TRBJ1-4, with D possibly TRBD1 on 5 matching bases. The V end lost 0 bases, the J end lost 2 bases, and 10 bases lay between the germline ends. This CDR3 has 16 amino acids. The V gene's germline CDR1 is LNHDA and CDR2 SQIVND (reference sequence). The CDR3 nucleotides read TGTGCCAGTAGTATAGATTCCACAGGTACTAATGAAAAACTGTTTTTT. Translating it yields CASSIDSTGTNEKLFF.

This chain joins TRBV5-1 and TRBJ1-2; D gene uncertain. Germline CDR1 reads SGHRS; CDR2 reads YFSETQ. The CDR3 contains 14 residues. V shed 4 bases and J shed 0 bases, with 10 bases lying between them. The CDR3 nucleotides read TGCGCCAGCAGCCCCCCACAAGCTAACTATGGCTACACCTTC. Its protein is CASSPPQANYGYTF.

J is TRBJ1-5 and V is TRBV19; D unresolved. The ends were cut back, 3 bases at V and 8 bases at J, with 14 bases in the middle. This CDR3 is 14 amino acids long. CDR1 is LNHDA and CDR2 is SQIVND in the germline V gene (reference sequence). The CDR3 sequence: CASSIDGGREPQHF. CDR3 coding DNA: TGTGCCAGTAGTATCGATGGAGGGAGGGAGCCCCAGCATTTT.

The chain couples TRBV7-8 to TRBJ2-2; D possibly corresponds to TRBD1 (6 bases). Germline V CDR1 and CDR2: SGHVS, FQNEAQ. The CDR3 totals 13 residues. Trimming removed 5 bases from V and 4 bases from J, with 8 bases in between. The CDR3 DNA sequence: TGTGCCAGCAGCACAGGGACCACCGGGGAGCTGTTTTTT. Residues: CASSTGTTGELFF.

The gene calls are TRBV10-3 and TRBJ1-2; TRBD1 matches at 8 bases. The germline V gene encodes CDR1 ENHRY and CDR2 SYGVKD. With V trimmed by 6 bases and J by 8 bases, 5 bases remained unmatched. This CDR3 spans 12 amino acids. CDR3 protein: CAIRDTGGGYTF. In nucleotides, the CDR3 is TGTGCCATCAGGGATACAGGGGGGGGCTACACCTTC.

The chain carries TRBV5-6 and TRBJ2-1; 8 nucleotides agree with TRBD1. The germline CDR1 and CDR2 sequences are SGHDT and YYEEEE. The CDR3 totals 17 residues. V dropped 0 bases and J dropped 4; count of bases not matched to a gene: 9. CDR3: CASSLVYRQGPYNEQFF. CDR3 DNA: TGTGCCAGCAGCTTGGTCTACCGACAGGGGCCATACAATGAGCAGTTCTTC.

The chain couples TRBV7-9 to TRBJ2-2; no reliable D call. V dropped 0 bases and J dropped 8 bases, with 4 bases sitting between them. The CDR3 is 12 amino acids. Looked up from germline, CDR1 is SEHNR and CDR2 is FQNEAQ (reference sequence). CDR3 sequence: CASSLARGELFF. In DNA form, the CDR3 reads TGTGCCAGCAGCTTAGCGCGTGGGGAGCTGTTTTTT.

The rearrangement uses TRBV29-1 and TRBJ2-3; D not resolved. This CDR3 has 10 amino acids. Germline CDR1 reads SQVTM; CDR2 reads ANQGSEA. V was cut by 6 bases and J by 4 bases, with 5 bases left in between. CDR3 amino acids: CSVLADTQYF. As DNA, the CDR3 is TGCAGCGTCCTTGCAGATACGCAGTATTTT.

V and J are TRBV2 and TRBJ2-1; the match to TRBD2 covers 9 bases. The V segment lost 6 bases and the J segment 6 bases; nucleotides outside the gene matches: 12. The length of the CDR3 is 16 residues. In germline, CDR1 is SNHLY, CDR2 FYNNEI. DNA for the CDR3: TGTGCCAGCAGAGATATTAGCGGGAGCAGGCTCAATGAGCAGTTCTTC. Translation gives CASRDISGSRLNEQFF.

The rearrangement uses TRBV19 and TRBJ1-5; D uncertain. The V and J ends lost 6 bases and 4 bases respectively, with 16 bases between them. The CDR3 extends over 15 amino acids. Germline V gene data show CDR1 as LNHDA and CDR2 as SQIVND (reference sequence). The CDR3 DNA is TGTGCCAGTAGCGTGACCACTGGAGGGAATCAGCCCCAGCATTTT. Encoded protein: CASSVTTGGNQPQHF.